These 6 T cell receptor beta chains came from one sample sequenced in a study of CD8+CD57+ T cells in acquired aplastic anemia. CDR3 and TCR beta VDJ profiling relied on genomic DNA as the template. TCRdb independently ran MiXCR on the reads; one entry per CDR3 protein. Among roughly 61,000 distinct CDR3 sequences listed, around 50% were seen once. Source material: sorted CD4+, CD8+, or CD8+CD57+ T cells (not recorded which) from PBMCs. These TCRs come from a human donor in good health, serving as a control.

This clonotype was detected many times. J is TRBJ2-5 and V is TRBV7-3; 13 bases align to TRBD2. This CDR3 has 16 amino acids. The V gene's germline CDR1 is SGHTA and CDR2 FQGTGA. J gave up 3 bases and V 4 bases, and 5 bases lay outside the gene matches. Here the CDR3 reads CASSSGGLAGKETQYF. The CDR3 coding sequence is TGTGCCAGCAGCTCAGGGGGACTAGCGGGAAAAGAGACCCAGTACTTC.

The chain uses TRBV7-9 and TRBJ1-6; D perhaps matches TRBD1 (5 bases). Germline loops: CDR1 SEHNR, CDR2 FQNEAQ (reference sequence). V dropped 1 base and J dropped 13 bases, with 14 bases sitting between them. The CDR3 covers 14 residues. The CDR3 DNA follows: TGTGCCAGCAGCTTAGTTGAGGGACGGTCGCCCCTCCACTTT. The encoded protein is CASSLVEGRSPLHF. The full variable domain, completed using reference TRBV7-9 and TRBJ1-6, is DTGVSQNPRHKITKRGQNVTFRCDPISEHNRLYWYRQTLGQGPEFLTYFQNEAQLEKSRLLSDRFSAERPKGSFSTLEIQRTEQGDSAMYLCASSLVEGRSPLHFGNGTRLTVT.

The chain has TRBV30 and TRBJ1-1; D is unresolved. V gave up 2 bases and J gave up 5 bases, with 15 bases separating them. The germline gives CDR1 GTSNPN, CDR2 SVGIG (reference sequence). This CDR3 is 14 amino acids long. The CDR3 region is CAWSPPGVGTEAFF. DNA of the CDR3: TGTGCCTGGAGTCCGCCCGGGGTTGGGACTGAAGCTTTCTTT.

The CDR3 region is CAISDRRDADTQYF. Written as DNA, the CDR3 is TGTGCCATCAGTGACCGCCGGGACGCAGATACGCAGTATTTT. The chain recombines TRBV10-3 with TRBJ2-3, with D perhaps assigned TRBD1 or TRBD2 (5 bases each). V was cut by 3 bases and J by 4 bases, with 11 bases left in between. The CDR3 is 14 residues long. Germline CDR1 and CDR2: ENHRY and SYGVKD.

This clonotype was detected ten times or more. The CDR3 DNA sequence: TGTGCCAGCAGCTTAGACTATTTAGGGACACGCACTAGCACAGATACGCAGTATTTT. It encodes CASSLDYLGTRTSTDTQYF. The rearrangement uses TRBV11-2 and TRBJ2-3; D is perhaps TRBD1 (6 bases). The V gene's germline CDR1 is SGHAT and CDR2 FQNNGV. V shed 0 bases and J shed 0 bases, with 19 bases lying between them. The CDR3 spans 19 residues.

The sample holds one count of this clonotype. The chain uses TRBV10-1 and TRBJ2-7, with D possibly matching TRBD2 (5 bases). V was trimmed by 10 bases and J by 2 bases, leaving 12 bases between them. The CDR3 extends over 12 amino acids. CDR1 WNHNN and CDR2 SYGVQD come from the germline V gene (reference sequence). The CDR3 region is CATSAAPYEQYF. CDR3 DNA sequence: TGCGCCACCTCAGCGGCTCCCTACGAGCAGTACTTC.